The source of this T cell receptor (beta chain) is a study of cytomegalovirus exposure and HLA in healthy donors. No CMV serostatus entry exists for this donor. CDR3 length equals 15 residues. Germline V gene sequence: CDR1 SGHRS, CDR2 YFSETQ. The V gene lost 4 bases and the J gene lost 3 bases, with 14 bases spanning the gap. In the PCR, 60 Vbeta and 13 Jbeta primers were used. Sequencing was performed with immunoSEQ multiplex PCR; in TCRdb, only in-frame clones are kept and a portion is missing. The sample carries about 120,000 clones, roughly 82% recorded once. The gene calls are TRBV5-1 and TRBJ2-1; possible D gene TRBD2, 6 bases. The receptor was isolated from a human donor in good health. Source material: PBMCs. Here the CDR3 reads CASSTGGNGYNEQFF. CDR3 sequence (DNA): TGCGCCAGCAGCACAGGCGGGAACGGCTACAATGAGCAGTTCTTC.